This T cell receptor beta chain was captured by sequencing in a study of regulatory T cells in long-lasting Graves disease. CDR3-region Arm-PCR and iRepertoire HTBI primers produced the TCR beta libraries. Each CDR3 protein gets one entry after TCRdb re-called the multiplex PCR reads with MiXCR. The data contain roughly 560,000 distinct CDR3 sequences, about 12% of them singletons. Comments on this clonotype: The antigen is undetermined.

Described time point: newly diagnosed GD, antithyroid drugs for less than 3 months. RNA extracted from PBMCs served as the sequencing template. This CDR3 is built from 15 residues. V was cut by 4 bases and J by 3 bases, with 13 bases left in between. CDR1 and CDR2 from the germline V gene are MNHEY and SVGAGI. Broader study findings: Segments TRBV28, TRBJ1-2 and TRBJ2-5 showed preferential usage in persistent disease.

These data were likewise used in another study, on T cells in Graves' hyperthyroidism and ophthalmopathy. That study adds: HTBI primers were the set used in a first-round RT-PCR of the TCR CDR3. Patients with ophthalmopathy were separated from those with stable hyperthyroidism by a 13 V-J model.

The input for sequencing was peripheral blood mononuclear cells (PBMCs), taken at new diagnosis, from a patient treated with antithyroid drugs. The chain combines TRBV6-5 with TRBJ1-5, with D possibly being TRBD1 (5 bases). This sequence was found in a woman between 25 and 40 years old with Graves disease. In DNA form, the CDR3 reads TGTGCCAGCAGTTTTGGGCAGGGCTACAATCAGCCCCAGCATTTT. Translated, it gives CASSFGQGYNQPQHF.